This TCR beta chain is drawn from a study of monozygotic twins with cystic fibrosis. The data were produced by immunoSEQ multiplex PCR, yet TCRdb's version contains in-frame clones alone and is incomplete. The sample holds thousands of clones, approximately 93% seen once. Germline V gives CDR1 MNHEY, CDR2 SVGAGI. CDR3 length: 16 amino acids. The V end lost 1 base, the J end lost 1 base, and 14 bases lay between the germline ends. General study findings and limits: The repertoire was suggested to be naive-dominated, clonality median around 0.0089.

About this clone itself: The target antigen is unknown.

The sample consisted of blood. The rearrangement links TRBV6-5 to TRBJ2-7, with D maybe TRBD2 (5 bases). The clonotype originates from a boy under 10 years old with cystic fibrosis. CDR3 amino acids: CASSYFPQLGSYEQYF. The CDR3 nucleotides read TGTGCCAGCAGTTACTTCCCCCAACTAGGATCCTACGAGCAGTACTTC.